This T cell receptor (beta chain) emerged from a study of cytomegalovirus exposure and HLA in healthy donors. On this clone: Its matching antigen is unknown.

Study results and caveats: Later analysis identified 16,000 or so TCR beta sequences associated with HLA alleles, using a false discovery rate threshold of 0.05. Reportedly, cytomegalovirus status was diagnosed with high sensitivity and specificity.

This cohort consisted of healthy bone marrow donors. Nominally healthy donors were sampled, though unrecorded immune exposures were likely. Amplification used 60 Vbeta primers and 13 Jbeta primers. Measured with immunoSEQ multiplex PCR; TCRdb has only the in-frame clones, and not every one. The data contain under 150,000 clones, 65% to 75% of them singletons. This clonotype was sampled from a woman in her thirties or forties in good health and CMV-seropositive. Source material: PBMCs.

The CDR3 sequence is CASSAPGSATNEKLFF. The CDR3 coding sequence is TGTGCCAGCAGCGCCCCAGGGTCTGCAACTAATGAAAAACTGTTTTTT. The rearrangement uses TRBV9 and TRBJ1-4; maybe TRBD1 (5 bases). This CDR3 is 16 amino acids long. Germline V CDR1 and CDR2: SGDLS, YYNGEE. V lost 3 bases and J 0 bases, leaving 12 bases between the germline ends. Full variable domain (rest looked up from reference TRBV9 and TRBJ1-4): DSGVTQTPKHLITATGQRVTLRCSPRSGDLSVYWYQQSLDQGLQFLIQYYNGEERAKGNILERFSAQQFPDLHSELNLSSLELGDSALYFCASSAPGSATNEKLFFGSGTQLSVL.